A selection of T cell receptor beta chains follows, all from one sample in a study of technical replicates of blood from a handful of donors. The repertoire was sequenced with immunoSEQ multiplex PCR; TCRdb's copy has only in-frame clones and lacks some. Altogether 100,000 or so clones are present, 90% to 97% being singletons, with the ten largest covering about 0.34%. Sample: T cells isolated from PBMCs. These receptors all stem from a human donor in good health. The CDR3 runs from the conserved cysteine through the conserved F or W. The D gene is left open where the match is weak.

CASSVDGTPAYEQYF | TGTGCCAGCAGCGTGGACGGGACTCCCGCCTACGAGCAGTACTTC | TRBJ2-7 | TRBV9 | NA
CASSVSGLAGVYEQYF | TGTGCCAGCAGCGTATCTGGACTAGCGGGAGTCTACGAGCAGTACTTC | TRBJ2-7 | TRBV9 | TRBD2
CASSQEGSGWTDTQYF | TGTGCCAGCAGCCAAGAGGGTAGCGGATGGACGGACACGCAGTATTTT | TRBJ2-3 | TRBV4-2 | NA
CASSKRIIRGNTEAFF | TGTGCCAGCAGCAAAAGAATAATCAGGGGGAACACTGAAGCTTTCTTT | TRBJ1-1 | TRBV21-1 | NA
CASSVSGGPVETQYF | TGTGCCAGCAGCGTCTCGGGAGGGCCAGTGGAGACCCAGTACTTC | TRBJ2-5 | TRBV9 | TRBD2
CASRQGARQETQYF | TGTGCCAGCAGGCAGGGGGCACGACAAGAGACCCAGTACTTC | TRBJ2-5 | TRBV2 | TRBD1
CASSQGRCGNTIYF | TGCGCCAGCAGTCAAGGCAGATGTGGAAACACCATATATTTT | TRBJ1-3 | TRBV23-1 | NA
CASSFLVLGLPYEQYF | TGTGCCAGCAGTTTCCTCGTCCTGGGACTTCCCTACGAGCAGTACTTC | TRBJ2-7 | TRBV28 | NA
CASSLEGQKNYGYTF | TGCGCCAGCAGCTTGGAAGGACAGAAAAACTATGGCTACACCTTC | TRBJ1-2 | TRBV5-1 | NA
CASSLVRGLAGVYEQYF | TGTGCCAGCAGCTTAGTAAGGGGACTAGCGGGAGTCTACGAGCAGTACTTC | TRBJ2-7 | TRBV7-8 | TRBD2
CAWNRGTTEAFF | TGTGCCTGGAACAGGGGGACAACTGAAGCTTTCTTT | TRBJ1-1 | TRBV30 | TRBD1
CASGSRDGELFF | TGTGCCAGTGGCTCTCGGGACGGGGAGCTGTTTTTT | TRBJ2-2 | TRBV19 | NA
CASNQGASSNQPQHF | TGTGCCAGTAATCAGGGGGCGTCGAGCAATCAGCCCCAGCATTTT | TRBJ1-5 | TRBV19 | TRBD1